The 21 T cell receptor beta chains below were found in one sample sequenced in a study of cytomegalovirus exposure and HLA in healthy donors. Use of 60 Vbeta and 13 Jbeta primers characterized the PCR. Method: immunoSEQ multiplex PCR; TCRdb's copy keeps in-frame clones and lacks some. The top ten clones hold around 10% of a sample with some 44,000 clones, 50% to 55% of them seen once. The specimen sequenced was PBMCs. The receptors derive from a human donor in good health.

This rearrangement joins TRBV19 to TRBJ1-1, with D perhaps TRBD1 (5 bases). Trimming shortened V by 6 bases and J by 2 bases, and 13 bases separated the two germline ends. CDR1 is LNHDA, CDR2 SQIVND, per germline (reference sequence). CDR3 size: 14 residues. CDR3 nucleotide sequence: TGTGCCAGTAGCCTCCGACAGACCAACACTGAAGCTTTCTTT. Translating gives CASSLRQTNTEAFF.

The V call is TRBV5-1, the J call TRBJ1-1; no clear D gene. Germline assignment: CDR1 SGHRS and CDR2 YFSETQ. V was cut by 4 bases and J by 4 bases, with 8 bases left in between. CDR3 size: 12 residues. The DNA of the CDR3 is TGCGCCAGCAGCCACAGCCTCACTGAAGCTTTCTTT. Its translation: CASSHSLTEAFF.

The CDR3: CASSPGLAGHYNEQFF. In nucleotides, the CDR3 is TGTGCCAGCAGTCCGGGACTAGCGGGACACTACAATGAGCAGTTCTTC. The V and J genes are TRBV5-4 and TRBJ2-1; 13 nucleotides match TRBD2. CDR3 size: 16 residues. The V segment lost 5 bases and the J segment 3 bases; nucleotides outside the gene matches: 5. Germline V gene sequence: CDR1 SGHNT, CDR2 YYREEE (reference sequence). The complete variable domain, with remaining parts taken from reference TRBV5-4 and TRBJ2-1, reads ETGVTQSPTHLIKTRGQQVTLRCSSQSGHNTVSWYQQALGQGPQFIFQYYREEENGRGNFPPRFSGLQFPNYSSELNVNALELDDSALYLCASSPGLAGHYNEQFFGPGTRLTVL.

This clone was counted a few times. This sequence joins TRBV7-2 and TRBJ1-1; 8 bases fit TRBD1. V was clipped by 4 bases and J by 5 bases; unmatched bases: 12. CDR1 is SGHTA, CDR2 FQGNSA, per germline. The CDR3 has 16 residues. For the CDR3, the DNA is TGTGCCAGCAGCTCCCTACGGACAGGGCGGAGGACTGAAGCTTTCTTT. As protein: CASSSLRTGRRTEAFF.

There are a few counts of this clone. The sample holds other DNA sequences that translate to the same CDR3. The chain combines TRBV7-3 with TRBJ2-7; the D gene is possibly TRBD2 (5 bases). V lost 3 bases and J lost 0, with 6 bases in between. The CDR3 is 13 amino acids. Germline V gene lookup returns CDR1 SGHTA and CDR2 FQGTGA. The CDR3 reads CASSLRDSYEQYF. The CDR3 DNA sequence: TGTGCCAGCAGCTTGAGGGACTCCTACGAGCAGTACTTC.

The CDR3 sequence is CASSRRVSGANVLTF. The CDR3 nucleotides read TGTGCCAGCAGCCGCAGGGTCTCTGGGGCCAACGTCCTGACTTTC. The rearrangement uses TRBV7-9 and TRBJ2-6, with D perhaps matching TRBD1 (5 bases). The V gene lost 5 bases and the J gene lost 0 bases, with 8 bases spanning the gap. The CDR3 is made up of 15 amino acids. Per germline, CDR1 SEHNR and CDR2 FQNEAQ (reference sequence). The entire variable domain, with the rest obtained from reference TRBV7-9 and TRBJ2-6, is as follows: DTGVSQNPRHKITKRGQNVTFRCDPISEHNRLYWYRQTLGQGPEFLTYFQNEAQLEKSRLLSDRFSAERPKGSFSTLEIQRTEQGDSAMYLCASSRRVSGANVLTFGAGSRLTVL.

The J gene is TRBJ2-1, the V gene TRBV5-4, with TRBD1 identical over 8 bases. The CDR3 sequence is 15 residues long. Per germline, CDR1 SGHNT and CDR2 YYREEE (reference sequence). The ends lost 3 bases at V and 6 bases at J; junction bases unmatched: 8. The CDR3 sequence: CASSSRTGRVNEQFF. The CDR3 DNA is TGTGCCAGCAGCTCCCGGACAGGGCGCGTCAATGAGCAGTTCTTC.

This clone came up a few times. This likely comes from a read error, as the CDR3 has no conserved phenylalanine or tryptophan at its end. No DNA is shown, since the ends of the CDR3 on it are uncertain; the CDR3 is the one TCRdb lists. The chain combines TRBV30 with TRBJ2-2; the table's D call, TRBD2, has no DNA check behind it. From its first to its last residue, the CDR3 has 8 amino acids. Germline V CDR1 and CDR2: GTSNPN, SVGIG (reference sequence). The CDR3 sequence: CAWRPILA.

The CDR3 is CASSHWGVQGAKSAEAFF. The CDR3 DNA follows: TGCGCCAGCAGCCATTGGGGGGTACAGGGGGCAAAATCAGCTGAAGCTTTCTTT. This sequence joins TRBV5-1 and TRBJ1-1; 9 bases line up with TRBD1. V was clipped by 4 bases and J by 6 bases; unmatched bases: 19. Per the germline V gene, CDR1 is SGHRS and CDR2 is YFSETQ. The CDR3 has 18 residues.

This chain links TRBV6-6 with TRBJ2-7; TRBD2 aligns across 7 bases. The V segment lost 0 bases and the J segment 3 bases; nucleotides outside the gene matches: 2. This CDR3 spans 14 amino acids. Germline V gene sequence: CDR1 MNHNY, CDR2 SVGAGI (reference sequence). The CDR3 sequence: CASSYSGGSYEQYF. In DNA, the CDR3 is TGTGCCAGCAGTTACTCAGGCGGGAGCTACGAGCAGTACTTC.

The V gene is TRBV5-1, the J gene TRBJ2-7; TRBD1 might be the D (5 bases). The germline V gene has CDR1 SGHRS and CDR2 YFSETQ. The CDR3 is made up of 11 amino acids. V dropped 2 bases and J dropped 6 bases, with 6 bases sitting between them. CDR3 coding DNA: TGCGCCAGCAGCTTTACAGGCGAGCAGTACTTC. It specifies CASSFTGEQYF.

The rearrangement joins TRBV18 to TRBJ2-7; TRBD1 agrees at 11 bases. The germline V gene encodes CDR1 KGHSH and CDR2 LQKENI. V shed 4 bases, J shed 1 base, and the junction held 3 bases outside the gene matches. The CDR3 contains 15 residues. As DNA, the CDR3 is TGTGCCAGCTCACGGACAGGGGGCAAATCCTACGAGCAGTACTTC. Translated: CASSRTGGKSYEQYF. Full variable domain (missing parts from reference TRBV18 and TRBJ2-7): NAGVMQNPRHLVRRRGQEARLRCSPMKGHSHVYWYRQLPEEGLKFMVYLQKENIIDESGMPKERFSAEFPKEGPSILRIQQVVRGDSAAYFCASSRTGGKSYEQYFGPGTRLTVT.

The chain employs TRBV2 and TRBJ2-1; 7 nucleotides align to TRBD2. Germline V gene lookup returns CDR1 SNHLY and CDR2 FYNNEI. This CDR3 comprises 16 residues. V lost 1 base to trimming and J lost 0 bases; unmatched junction nucleotides: 3. CDR3 coding DNA: TGTGCCAGCAGTGAAGGGGGCGGGAGCTCCTACAATGAGCAGTTCTTC. Translating it yields CASSEGGGSSYNEQFF.

V gene TRBV6-5 combines with J gene TRBJ1-5, with a possible D match to TRBD1 (6 bases). The V end was cut by 5 bases, the J end by 7 bases, with 12 bases between. There are 13 residues in the CDR3. Per germline, CDR1 MNHEY and CDR2 SVGAGI. In nucleotides, the CDR3 is TGTGCCAGCAGTGCCACAGGGTCCCAGCCCCAGCATTTT. This translates into CASSATGSQPQHF.

This clone was counted between two and nine times. The chain has TRBV7-2 and TRBJ1-2, with D unresolved. The CDR3 sequence is 13 residues long. Germline V lookup: CDR1 SGHTA, CDR2 FQGNSA. Trimming removed 2 bases at V and 8 bases at J, with 12 bases between. As DNA, the CDR3 is TGTGCCAGCAGCTTAAGAAGTGTGGAGGGCTACACCTTC. Residues: CASSLRSVEGYTF.

The chain uses TRBV9 and TRBJ2-7, with D possibly TRBD2 on 5 matching bases. The CDR3 has 15 residues. Trimming left V 4 bases short and J 2 bases short, with 16 bases between. The germline V gene encodes CDR1 SGDLS and CDR2 YYNGEE. The CDR3 region has the DNA TGTGCCAGCAGCTCACGGACTGCGACCCCCTACGAGCAGTACTTC. It encodes CASSSRTATPYEQYF. Filled out from reference TRBV9 and TRBJ2-7, the complete variable domain reads DSGVTQTPKHLITATGQRVTLRCSPRSGDLSVYWYQQSLDQGLQFLIQYYNGEERAKGNILERFSAQQFPDLHSELNLSSLELGDSALYFCASSSRTATPYEQYFGPGTRLTVT.

The rearrangement uses TRBV6-1 and TRBJ2-7, with TRBD1 identical over 11 bases. The V segment lost 6 bases and the J segment 7 bases; nucleotides outside the gene matches: 14. Germline V gene sequence: CDR1 MNHNS, CDR2 SASEGT. There are 16 residues in the CDR3. The CDR3 reads CASSEYVGQGGREQYF. DNA of the CDR3: TGTGCCAGCAGCGAATACGTGGGACAGGGGGGGAGAGAGCAGTACTTC.

This rearrangement joins TRBV27 to TRBJ1-1, with D tentatively TRBD1 (5 bases). Germline loops: CDR1 MNHEY, CDR2 SMNVEV (reference sequence). Trimming removed 5 bases at V and 1 base at J, with 14 bases between. This CDR3 comprises 15 residues. In DNA form, the CDR3 reads TGTGCCAGCAGTCCCTTGGGCAGGGCGAACACTGAAGCTTTCTTT. Protein: CASSPLGRANTEAFF.

V gene TRBV4-3 combines with J gene TRBJ2-7; D gene uncertain. The CDR3 runs 13 residues. V was clipped by 0 bases and J by 4 bases, with 7 bases between them. Germline V gene lookup returns CDR1 LGHNA and CDR2 YSLEER. The CDR3 protein is CASSQDFQYEQYF. CDR3 coding DNA: TGCGCCAGCAGCCAAGATTTCCAGTACGAGCAGTACTTC.

This clone was recorded a few times. DNA for the CDR3: TGTGCCAGCAGCTTATTACCAGGAACGTACACTGAAGCTTTCTTT. This sequence encodes CASSLLPGTYTEAFF. V gene TRBV11-2 combines with J gene TRBJ1-1; D is undetermined. The CDR3 sequence is 15 residues long. Trimming took 2 bases from V and 3 from J, leaving 13 bases between them. The germline CDR1 and CDR2 sequences are SGHAT and FQNNGV.

This clone has a handful of counts. This chain links TRBV27 with TRBJ1-1, with a weak D call TRBD1 (6 bases). CDR1 MNHEY and CDR2 SMNVEV come from the germline V gene (reference sequence). The CDR3 runs 16 residues. Trimming cost V 6 bases and J 0 bases, with 17 bases left between them. CDR3 nucleotide sequence: TGTGCCAGCAGCGGGACACAGGGCGCTGTGAACACTGAAGCTTTCTTT. Amino acids: CASSGTQGAVNTEAFF.